This is a list of T cell receptor beta chains from one sample in a study of blood T cells in healthy people across ages. TCRdb re-derived calls from the 5' RACE reads in MiXCR, one entry per CDR3 protein. The data show 1.5 million to 2 million distinct CDR3 sequences, with 35% to 50% seen just once and more than 20% held by the top ten. Specimen: blood. All receptors derive from a human donor in good health. CDR3s include the opening cysteine and the closing phenylalanine or tryptophan. A D gene is named only where the DNA matches it firmly. The size field is filled for only some rows; it gives once, few, many or a size class.

size: -; D: -; J: TRBJ1-1; V: TRBV4-3; CDR3: CASSSAAPGLTEVFF; DNA: TGCGCCAGCAGCTCCGCCGCACCCGGGCTCACTGAAGTTTTCTTT
size: few; D: TRBD2; J: TRBJ2-7; V: TRBV7-2; CDR3: CSSGRGASYEQYF; DNA: TGTTCCTCGGGGCGGGGGGCTTCCTACGAGCAGTACTTC
size: -; D: -; J: TRBJ2-1; V: TRBV7-2; CDR3: CASSSPGVEVNEQFF; DNA: TGTGCCAGCAGCTCCCCAGGGGTAGAGGTGAATGAGCAGTTCTTC
size: many; D: TRBD2; J: TRBJ2-1; V: TRBV7-8; CDR3: CASIKTSVSSEQFF; DNA: TGTGCCAGCATTAAGACTAGCGTAAGTAGTGAGCAGTTCTTC
size: many; D: TRBD2; J: TRBJ2-5; V: TRBV29-1; CDR3: CSAPLAGGQETQYF; DNA: TGCAGCGCCCCACTAGCGGGGGGGCAAGAGACCCAGTACTTC
size: few; D: -; J: TRBJ1-2; V: TRBV9; CDR3: CASNQARAGTEGYTF; DNA: TGTGCCAGCAACCAGGCAAGGGCGGGGACGGAAGGCTACACCTTC
size: -; D: -; J: TRBJ2-6; V: TRBV5-1; CDR3: CASRDSTSSGANVLTF; DNA: TGCGCCAGCCGCGACAGTACCTCTTCTGGGGCCAACGTCCTGACTTTC
size: -; D: -; J: TRBJ1-2; V: TRBV20-1; CDR3: CSGFSVHGYTF; DNA: TGCAGTGGGTTTTCGGTGCATGGCTACACCTTC
size: -; D: -; J: TRBJ2-4; V: TRBV12-3/TRBV12-4; CDR3: CASSSPNSDIQYF; DNA: TGTGCCAGCAGCTCCCCGAATAGCGACATTCAGTACTTC
size: -; D: TRBD1; J: TRBJ2-1; V: TRBV5-1; CDR3: CVSRPGTGPYNEQFF; DNA: TGCGTCAGCCGCCCCGGGACAGGCCCGTACAATGAGCAGTTCTTC
size: few; D: TRBD1; J: TRBJ2-7; V: TRBV20-1; CDR3: CSALDRGTYEQYF; DNA: TGCAGTGCCCTCGACAGGGGTACCTACGAGCAGTACTTC
size: -; D: TRBD1; J: TRBJ1-1; V: TRBV5-1; CDR3: CASSLEGQGVAEAFF; DNA: TGCGCCAGCAGCTTGGAGGGACAGGGGGTCGCTGAAGCTTTCTTT
size: -; D: -; J: TRBJ1-1; V: TRBV20-1; CDR3: CSARDHRVGTEAFF; DNA: TGCAGTGCTAGAGATCACAGGGTTGGCACTGAAGCTTTCTTT
size: -; D: -; J: TRBJ1-1; V: TRBV20-1; CDR3: CSAPRAGGMNTEAFF; DNA: TGCAGTGCTCCTCGGGCGGGGGGCATGAACACTGAAGCTTTCTTT
size: few; D: -; J: TRBJ1-5; V: TRBV6-5; CDR3: CASRRMGGQPQHF; DNA: TGTGCCAGCAGAAGAATGGGGGGGCAGCCCCAGCATTTT
size: -; D: -; J: TRBJ1-2; V: TRBV7-2; CDR3: CASSYNSRGAVYGYTF; DNA: TGTGCCAGCAGCTACAACTCACGGGGGGCTGTCTATGGCTACACCTTC
size: -; D: TRBD1; J: TRBJ1-4; V: TRBV10-3; CDR3: CAISEAGTGDEKLFF; DNA: TGTGCCATCAGTGAAGCCGGGACAGGGGATGAAAAACTGTTTTTT
size: few; D: -; J: TRBJ2-7; V: TRBV9; CDR3: CASSVGSTDVYEQYF; DNA: TGTGCCAGCAGCGTAGGTTCAACGGACGTCTACGAGCAGTACTTC
size: many; D: TRBD2; J: TRBJ2-7; V: TRBV7-2; CDR3: CASSLVGGGSSYEQYF; DNA: TGTGCCAGCAGCTTGGTCGGCGGGGGGAGCTCCTACGAGCAGTACTTC
size: -; D: TRBD2; J: TRBJ2-1; V: TRBV29-1; CDR3: CSGQTSGGYNEQFF; DNA: TGCAGCGGTCAGACTAGCGGGGGTTACAATGAGCAGTTCTTC
size: -; D: TRBD1; J: TRBJ1-6; V: TRBV15; CDR3: CATSRGSGTVNSPLHF; DNA: TGTGCCACCAGCAGAGGCTCCGGGACAGTAAATTCACCCCTCCACTTT
size: -; D: -; J: TRBJ1-1; V: TRBV7-9; CDR3: CASSLGDLRDTEAFF; DNA: TGTGCCAGCAGCCTAGGGGACCTAAGGGACACTGAAGCTTTCTTT
size: once; D: TRBD1; J: TRBJ2-7; V: TRBV7-6; CDR3: CASSLALGTDLNEQYF; DNA: TGTGCCAGCAGCTTAGCGCTAGGGACAGACTTAAACGAGCAGTACTTC
size: few; D: TRBD1; J: TRBJ1-2; V: TRBV9; CDR3: CASSVDALTGPTNYGYTF; DNA: TGTGCCAGCAGCGTAGATGCTCTGACAGGGCCGACTAACTATGGCTACACCTTC
size: -; D: -; J: TRBJ2-3; V: TRBV5-5; CDR3: CASSLISGAPDTQYF; DNA: TGTGCCAGCAGCTTGATTTCGGGGGCCCCAGATACGCAGTATTTT
size: once; D: -; J: TRBJ1-2; V: TRBV4-3; CDR3: CASSQINGQYGYTF; DNA: TGCGCCAGCAGCCAGATAAATGGACAGTATGGCTACACCTTC
size: -; D: -; J: TRBJ2-5; V: TRBV7-6; CDR3: CASGLWQGPTDQYF; DNA: TGTGCCAGCGGCTTATGGCAGGGGCCAACCGACCAGTACTTC
size: few; D: -; J: TRBJ1-5; V: TRBV20-1; CDR3: CSADKGGNSNQPQHF; DNA: TGCAGTGCCGACAAGGGGGGAAATAGCAATCAGCCCCAGCATTTT
size: few; D: -; J: TRBJ2-5; V: TRBV28; CDR3: CASSPSFGGTQYF; DNA: TGTGCCAGCAGTCCCTCTTTCGGTGGGACCCAGTACTTC
size: -; D: TRBD1; J: TRBJ1-2; V: TRBV12-3/TRBV12-4; CDR3: CASSDRVANYGYTF; DNA: TGTGCCAGCAGCGACAGGGTAGCTAACTATGGCTACACCTTC
size: once; D: -; J: TRBJ1-1; V: TRBV7-3; CDR3: CASSYDMGGSEAFF; DNA: TGTGCCAGCAGCTACGACATGGGAGGAAGTGAAGCTTTCTTT
size: few; D: -; J: TRBJ2-5; V: TRBV9; CDR3: CASSTGGVAPREETQYF; DNA: TGTGCCAGCAGCACAGGGGGGGTAGCGCCAAGAGAAGAGACCCAGTACTTC
size: -; D: -; J: TRBJ1-5; V: TRBV9; CDR3: CASSDSMAAQPQHF; DNA: TGTGCCAGCAGCGACTCAATGGCCGCTCAGCCCCAGCATTTT
size: -; D: TRBD1; J: TRBJ2-1; V: TRBV5-8; CDR3: CASSFYRGPRDNEQFF; DNA: TGTGCCAGCAGCTTTTACAGGGGCCCGCGTGACAATGAGCAGTTCTTC
size: -; D: -; J: TRBJ2-1; V: TRBV7-9; CDR3: CASSHAPGEDEQFF; DNA: TGTGCCAGCAGCCATGCGCCAGGGGAGGATGAGCAGTTCTTC
size: few; D: -; J: TRBJ2-3; V: TRBV6-5; CDR3: CASSFRDSGTQYF; DNA: TGTGCCAGCAGCTTCCGGGACTCCGGTACGCAGTATTTT
size: -; D: -; J: TRBJ1-1; V: TRBV5-1; CDR3: CASSLAGALSGAEAFF; DNA: TGCGCCAGCAGCTTGGCCGGGGCCCTAAGTGGGGCTGAAGCTTTCTTT
size: few; D: TRBD2; J: TRBJ2-5; V: TRBV2; CDR3: CASILGTRGQETQYF; DNA: TGTGCCAGCATCCTAGGGACTAGAGGACAAGAGACCCAGTACTTC
size: -; D: TRBD1; J: TRBJ2-7; V: TRBV5-1; CDR3: CTSSTGQSYEQYF; DNA: TGCACCAGCAGCACGGGACAGTCCTACGAGCAGTACTTC
size: once; D: TRBD1; J: TRBJ2-3; V: TRBV5-1; CDR3: CASSLAGTGWTDTQYF; DNA: TGCGCCAGCAGCTTGGCGGGGACAGGGTGGACAGATACGCAGTATTTT
size: few; D: -; J: TRBJ2-3; V: TRBV27; CDR3: CASNPGLGTDTQYF; DNA: TGTGCCAGCAACCCGGGCTTAGGAACAGATACGCAGTATTTT
size: many; D: TRBD2; J: TRBJ2-5; V: TRBV4-2; CDR3: CASSQESLAGEETQYF; DNA: TGTGCCAGCAGCCAAGAATCCCTAGCGGGGGAAGAGACCCAGTACTTC
size: few; D: -; J: TRBJ2-3; V: TRBV9; CDR3: CASSVEGALEPDTQYF; DNA: TGTGCCAGCAGCGTAGAAGGGGCGCTAGAGCCAGATACGCAGTATTTT
size: once; D: -; J: TRBJ2-3; V: TRBV7-3; CDR3: CASGGATTDTQYF; DNA: TGTGCCAGCGGCGGGGCTACCACAGATACGCAGTATTTT
size: -; D: -; J: TRBJ1-6; V: TRBV3-1; CDR3: CASSQLEGRSPLHF; DNA: TGTGCCAGCAGCCAACTGGAAGGACGTTCACCCCTCCACTTT
size: few; D: -; J: TRBJ2-6; V: TRBV24-1; CDR3: CATSDRSPPLGANVLTF; DNA: TGTGCCACCAGTGATAGAAGTCCGCCCCTCGGGGCCAACGTCCTGACTTTC
size: -; D: -; J: TRBJ2-3; V: TRBV15; CDR3: CATSGLSAGTPDTQYF; DNA: TGTGCCACCTCGGGGCTGTCGGCTGGGACGCCAGATACGCAGTATTTT
size: once; D: TRBD1; J: TRBJ1-4; V: TRBV20-1; CDR3: CSVPGGQGTEKLFF; DNA: TGCAGTGTTCCGGGGGGACAGGGCACTGAAAAACTGTTTTTT